The source of this T cell receptor beta chain is a study of blood T cell repertoires in COVID-19. As for the study in general: Specimens from acute and convalescent COVID-19 originated in the United States, Italy and Spain.

The germline V gene encodes CDR1 LGHDT and CDR2 YNNKEL (reference sequence). This CDR3 is 15 amino acids long. Trimming left V 0 bases short and J 10 bases short, with 13 bases between. This clone is a singleton in its sample. Study processing details: Reference gene primer amplification gave nucleated cell count estimates. Some clones are missing from TCRdb's copy, which holds only in-frame ones; the method was immunoSEQ multiplex PCR. V and J calls and clone size are those listed in that table; D and trimming were worked out from the DNA. The table shows some 87,000 clones, with 85% to 95% occurring only once.

This TCR came from a woman aged 60-70 years with active COVID-19. The sequencing sample was made of peripheral blood. The V and J genes are TRBV3-1 (or the pseudogene TRBV3-2) and TRBJ1-6; no firm D call. Written as DNA, the CDR3 is TGTGCCAGCAGCCAAGATGCCCCCGACGGGTCACCCCTCCACTTT. Translated, it gives CASSQDAPDGSPLHF.